This T cell receptor beta chain was profiled in a study of monozygotic twins with inflammatory bowel disease. The CDR3 consists of 13 residues. The V gene's germline CDR1 is DFQATT and CDR2 SNEGSKA (reference sequence). Each sample's cDNA came from eight separate reactions. TCRalpha and TCRbeta cDNA was put through two nested PCRs of about 15 and 9 cycles. TCRdb re-called the 5' RACE reads, yielding one record per CDR3 amino acid sequence without DNA. The table gives over 150,000 distinct CDR3 sequences; the top ten clones make up roughly 2.6% of it. Sequenced: blood. The receptor comes from a human donor with ulcerative colitis or Crohn's disease, or a healthy co-twin of an affected twin (not recorded which). The chain combines TRBV20-1 with TRBJ1-2. CDR3 sequence: CSARETVGFGYTF.